This TCR beta chain was retrieved from a study of blood T cell repertoires in COVID-19. Study background: COVID-19 samples collected from the United States, Italy and Spain covered acute and convalescent phases. PBMCs, B-cell-depleted T cells, or T cells were the source of the cDNA or gDNA that made up the material.

Patients in Seattle were enrolled during active infection, then followed longitudinally. CDR3 length: 13 amino acids. The junction had 7 bases not matched to a gene; V was cut back by 3 bases and J by 5 bases. Germline V gene lookup returns CDR1 SQVTM and CDR2 ANQGSEA. Methods used by the authors: Scientists estimated how many nucleated cells there were by amplifying reference gene primers. The table came from immunoSEQ multiplex PCR; TCRdb's copy has only in-frame clones and leaves some out. That table furnishes V, J and clone size, whereas the DNA furnished D and trimming. The table includes 100,000 to 150,000 clones, around 81% detected once.

Input material: peripheral blood. The rearrangement links TRBV29-1 to TRBJ2-7, with 7 nucleotides matching TRBD1. The receptor was derived from a man in his thirties or forties with COVID-19, enrolled during active disease. CDR3 DNA: TGCAGCGTTGAGGCCCAACAGGGGAACGAGCAGTACTTC. Translated: CSVEAQQGNEQYF.